This T cell receptor (beta chain) was recovered during a study of technical replicates of blood from four donors. In germline, CDR1 is MDHEN, CDR2 SYDVKM. V gave up 10 bases and J gave up 2 bases, with 14 bases separating them. The length of the CDR3 is 13 residues. Sequencing was performed with immunoSEQ multiplex PCR; in TCRdb, only in-frame clones are kept and a portion is missing. The sample has tens of thousands of clones; approximately 93% are singletons. The material sequenced was T cells isolated from PBMCs. The clonotype originates from a human donor in good health. The chain joins TRBV28 to TRBJ2-5, with D possibly TRBD2 on 6 matching bases. CDR3 DNA sequence: TGTGCCATCCGCGGGAAGGGACAAGAGACCCAGTACTTC. This translates into CAIRGKGQETQYF.